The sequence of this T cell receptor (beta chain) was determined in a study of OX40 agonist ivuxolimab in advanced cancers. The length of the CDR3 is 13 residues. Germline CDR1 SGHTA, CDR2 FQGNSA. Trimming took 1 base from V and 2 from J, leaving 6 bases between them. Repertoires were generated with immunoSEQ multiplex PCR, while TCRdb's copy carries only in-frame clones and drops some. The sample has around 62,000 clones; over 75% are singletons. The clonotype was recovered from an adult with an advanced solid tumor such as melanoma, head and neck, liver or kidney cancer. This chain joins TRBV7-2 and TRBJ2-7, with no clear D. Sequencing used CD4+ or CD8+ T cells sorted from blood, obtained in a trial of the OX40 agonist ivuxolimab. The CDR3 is CASSLDSAYEQYV. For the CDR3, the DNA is TGTGCCAGCAGCTTAGACAGCGCCTACGAGCAGTACGTC.